This TCR beta chain was sequenced during a study of blood T cell repertoires in COVID-19. Study information: The samples span acute and convalescent COVID-19 from the United States, Italy and Spain. The cDNA or gDNA used as material had been derived from T cells, B-cell-depleted T cells, or PBMCs.

Original processing notes: Quantification of nucleated cells was approximated via reference gene primer amplification. Only in-frame clones appear in the TCRdb table, and some are missing; sequencing was by immunoSEQ multiplex PCR. The V and J calls and clone size come from that table; D and trimming were worked out from the DNA. The sample carries roughly 100,000 clones, approximately 84% recorded once. The CDR3 has 16 residues. Per germline, CDR1 LGHNA and CDR2 YSLEER. Trimming removed 4 bases from V and 3 bases from J, with 16 bases in between. This sequence joins TRBV4-3 and TRBJ1-3; tentative D call: TRBD1 (6 bases). This sequence originates from a man aged 35 to 55 with active or convalescent COVID-19. The sample was peripheral blood. CDR3 protein: CASSREGGISGNTIYF. CDR3 DNA: TGCGCCAGCAGCCGGGAAGGGGGAATCAGTGGAAACACCATATATTTT.